This T cell receptor (beta chain) was recorded in a study of blood T cell repertoires in COVID-19. As for the study in general: COVID-19 samples, acute and convalescent, were from the United States, Italy and Spain. Nucleic acid was either cDNA or gDNA, and it came from T cells, B-cell-depleted T cells, or PBMCs.

The CDR3 has 16 amino acids. Germline-derived CDR1 and CDR2 are LGHNA and YSLEER. Trimming cost V 0 bases and J 0 bases, with 10 bases left between them. Original processing notes: Nucleated cell counts were estimated from reference gene primer amplification. Clones were sequenced by immunoSEQ multiplex PCR, and TCRdb holds only the in-frame ones, with some missing. The V and J calls and clone size were taken over from that table, and D and trimming were inferred from the DNA. Counted here are roughly 85,000 clones, just over 85% occurring once; the ten biggest clones make up roughly 30%. The V and J genes are TRBV4-3 and TRBJ2-3; D is unresolved. Sequenced: peripheral blood. This TCR came from a man aged 50 or older with active or convalescent COVID-19. CDR3 amino acids: CASSQEYRVSTDTQYF. For the CDR3, the DNA is TGCGCCAGCAGCCAAGAGTACAGAGTGAGCACAGATACGCAGTATTTT.